This TCR beta chain stems from a study of T cells in localized non-small cell lung cancer. Study results and limitations: There was higher T cell clonality in uninvolved adjacent lung than in tumor, and it was highest there. Elevated circulating T cell density in blood was associated with longer overall survival. Median around 60 top-100 tumor clones were shared with paired adjacent lung.

Assay used: immunoSEQ multiplex PCR; TCRdb lists only in-frame clones, some missing. The repertoire includes about 77,000 clones, 70% to 90% of them detected once, and around 20% sits in the top ten. V gave up 2 bases and J gave up 5 bases, with 13 bases separating them. Per the germline V gene, CDR1 is SNHLY and CDR2 is FYNNEI. This CDR3 is built from 15 residues. Comment on this clone: Its target is not known.

The input for sequencing was peripheral blood, taken before any cancer treatment. The chain has TRBV2 and TRBJ1-5, with a possible D match to TRBD1 (6 bases). The clonotype was recovered from a woman aged 35-70 years with stage I squamous cell lung carcinoma. In DNA form, the CDR3 reads TGTGCCAGCAGTGAAAACAGGGTTGGGTATCAGCCCCAGCATTTT. It encodes CASSENRVGYQPQHF.